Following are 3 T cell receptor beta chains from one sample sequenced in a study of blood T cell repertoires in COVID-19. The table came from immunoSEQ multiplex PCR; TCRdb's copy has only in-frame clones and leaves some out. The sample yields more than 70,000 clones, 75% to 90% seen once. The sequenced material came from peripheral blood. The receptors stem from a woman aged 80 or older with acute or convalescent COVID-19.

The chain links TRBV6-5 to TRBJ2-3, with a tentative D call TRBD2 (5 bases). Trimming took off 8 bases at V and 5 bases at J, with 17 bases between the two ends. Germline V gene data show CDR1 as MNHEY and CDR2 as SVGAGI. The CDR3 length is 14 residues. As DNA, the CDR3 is TGTGCCAGCGCTCGACTAACCCCTAGAGATACGCAGTATTTT. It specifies CASARLTPRDTQYF.

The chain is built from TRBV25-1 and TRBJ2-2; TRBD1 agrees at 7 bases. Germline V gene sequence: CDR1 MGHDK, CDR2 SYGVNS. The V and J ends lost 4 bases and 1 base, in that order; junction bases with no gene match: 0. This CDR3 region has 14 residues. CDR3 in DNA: TGTGCCAGCAGTGGACAGGGGAACACCGGGGAGCTGTTTTTT. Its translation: CASSGQGNTGELFF.

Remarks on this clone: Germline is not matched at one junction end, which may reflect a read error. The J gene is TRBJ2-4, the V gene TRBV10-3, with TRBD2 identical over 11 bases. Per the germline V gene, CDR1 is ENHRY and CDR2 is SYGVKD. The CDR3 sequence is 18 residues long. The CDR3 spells CAISPVAGGPNRGNIQYF. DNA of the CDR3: TGTGCCATCAGTCCAGTAGCGGGGGGGCCGAATCGAGGGAACATTCAGTACTTT.